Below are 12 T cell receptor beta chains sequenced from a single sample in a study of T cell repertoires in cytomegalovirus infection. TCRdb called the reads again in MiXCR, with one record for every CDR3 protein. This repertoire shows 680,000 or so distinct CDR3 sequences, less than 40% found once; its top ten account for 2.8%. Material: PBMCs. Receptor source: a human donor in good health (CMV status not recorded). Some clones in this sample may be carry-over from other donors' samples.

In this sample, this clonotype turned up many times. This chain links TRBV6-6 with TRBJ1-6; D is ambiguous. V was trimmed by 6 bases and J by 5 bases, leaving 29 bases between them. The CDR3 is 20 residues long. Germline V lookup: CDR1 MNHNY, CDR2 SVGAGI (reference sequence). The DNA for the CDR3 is TGTGCCAGCAGCGGGGTAGCAGGTCAAAAGGGAATGTTTGATAATTCACCCCTCCACTTT. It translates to CASSGVAGQKGMFDNSPLHF.

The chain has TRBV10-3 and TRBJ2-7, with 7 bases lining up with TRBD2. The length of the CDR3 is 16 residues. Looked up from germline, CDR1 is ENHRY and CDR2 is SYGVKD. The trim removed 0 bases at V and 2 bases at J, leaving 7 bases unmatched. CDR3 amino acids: CAISESGGGRAYEQYF. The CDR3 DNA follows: TGTGCCATCAGTGAGTCAGGCGGGGGTCGGGCCTACGAGCAGTACTTC.

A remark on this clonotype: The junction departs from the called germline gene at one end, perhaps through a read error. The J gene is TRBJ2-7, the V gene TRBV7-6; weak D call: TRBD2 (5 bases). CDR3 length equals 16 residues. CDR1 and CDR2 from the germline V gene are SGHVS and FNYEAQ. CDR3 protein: CASSDKWTGGPYEQSF. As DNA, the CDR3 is TGTGCCAGCAGCGACAAGTGGACCGGAGGCCCCTACGAGCAGTCCTTC. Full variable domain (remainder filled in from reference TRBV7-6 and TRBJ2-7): GAGVSQSPRYKVTKRGQDVALRCDPISGHVSLYWYRQALGQGPEFLTYFNYEAQQDKSGLPNDRFSAERPEGSISTLTIQRTEQRDSAMYRCASSDKWTGGPYEQSFGPGTRLTVT.

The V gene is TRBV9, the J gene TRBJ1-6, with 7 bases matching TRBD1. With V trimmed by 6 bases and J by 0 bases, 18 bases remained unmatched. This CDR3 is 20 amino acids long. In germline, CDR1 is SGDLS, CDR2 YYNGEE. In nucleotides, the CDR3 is TGTGCCAGCACCGCACAGGGGAGGGTGGAGGTGGTCTCCTATAATTCACCCCTCCACTTT. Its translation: CASTAQGRVEVVSYNSPLHF.

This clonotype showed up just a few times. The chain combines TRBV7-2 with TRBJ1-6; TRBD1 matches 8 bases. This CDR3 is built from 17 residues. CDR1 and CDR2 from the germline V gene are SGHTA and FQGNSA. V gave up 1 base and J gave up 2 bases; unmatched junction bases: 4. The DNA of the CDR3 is TGTGCCAGCAGCTTAGGACAGGGGTTCGCCTATAATTCACCCCTCCACTTT. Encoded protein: CASSLGQGFAYNSPLHF.

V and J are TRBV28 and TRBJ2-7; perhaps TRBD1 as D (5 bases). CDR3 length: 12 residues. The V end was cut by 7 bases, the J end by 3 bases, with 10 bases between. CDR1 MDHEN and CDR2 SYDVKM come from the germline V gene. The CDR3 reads CASTLGDYEQYF. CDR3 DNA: TGTGCCAGCACCCTAGGGGACTACGAGCAGTACTTC. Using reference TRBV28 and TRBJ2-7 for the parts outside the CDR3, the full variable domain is DVKVTQSSRYLVKRTGEKVFLECVQDMDHENMFWYRQDPGLGLRLIYFSYDVKMKEKGDIPEGYSVSREKKERFSLILESASTNQTSMYLCASTLGDYEQYFGPGTRLTVT.

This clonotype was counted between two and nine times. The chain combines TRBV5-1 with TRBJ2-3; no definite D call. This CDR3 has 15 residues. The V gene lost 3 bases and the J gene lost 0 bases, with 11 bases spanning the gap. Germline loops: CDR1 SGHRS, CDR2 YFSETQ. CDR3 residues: CASSYFRSSTDTQYF. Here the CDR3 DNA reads TGCGCCAGCAGCTACTTCCGGAGTAGCACAGATACGCAGTATTTT.

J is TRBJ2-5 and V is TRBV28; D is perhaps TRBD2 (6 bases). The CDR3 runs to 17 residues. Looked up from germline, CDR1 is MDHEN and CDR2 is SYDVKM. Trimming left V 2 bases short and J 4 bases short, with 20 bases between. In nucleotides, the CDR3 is TGTGCCAGCAGTTTAACTTCGGGACTTTCAGGTTTAGAGACCCAGTACTTC. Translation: CASSLTSGLSGLETQYF.

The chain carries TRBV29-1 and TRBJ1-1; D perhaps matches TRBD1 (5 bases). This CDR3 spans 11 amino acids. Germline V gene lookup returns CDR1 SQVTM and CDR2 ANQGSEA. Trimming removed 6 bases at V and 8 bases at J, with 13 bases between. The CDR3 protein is CSVGTGGEAFF. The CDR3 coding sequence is TGCAGCGTGGGGACGGGCGGAGAAGCTTTCTTT.

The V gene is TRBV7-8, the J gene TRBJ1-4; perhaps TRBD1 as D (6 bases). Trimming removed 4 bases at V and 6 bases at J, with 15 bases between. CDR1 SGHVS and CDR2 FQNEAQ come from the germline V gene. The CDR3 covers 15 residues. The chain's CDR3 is CASSSSGVGDEKLFF. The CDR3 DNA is TGTGCCAGCAGCTCCTCAGGGGTCGGCGATGAAAAACTGTTTTTT.

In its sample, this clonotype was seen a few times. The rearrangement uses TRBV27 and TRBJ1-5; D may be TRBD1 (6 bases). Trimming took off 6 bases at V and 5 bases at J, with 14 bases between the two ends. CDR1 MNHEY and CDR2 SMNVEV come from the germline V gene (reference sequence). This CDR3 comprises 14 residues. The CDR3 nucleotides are TGTGCCAGCAGAGGGGGATCGATCCATCAGCCCCAGCATTTT. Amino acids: CASRGGSIHQPQHF.

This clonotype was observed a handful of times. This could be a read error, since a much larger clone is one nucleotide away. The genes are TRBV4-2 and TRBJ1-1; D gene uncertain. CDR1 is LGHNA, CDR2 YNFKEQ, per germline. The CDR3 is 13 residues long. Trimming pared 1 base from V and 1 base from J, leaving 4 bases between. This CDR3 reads CASSQGANTEAFF. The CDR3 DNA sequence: TGTGCCAGCAGCCAAGGGGCGAACACTGAAGCTTTCTTT.